The 23 T cell receptor beta chains listed next were all sequenced from one sample in a study of T cell changes during pregnancy in multiple sclerosis. Sequenced by immunoSEQ multiplex PCR; TCRdb stores in-frame clones only, minus some. The table records tens of thousands of clones, 91% of them present only once. This sample comprised CD8+ T cells from peripheral blood mononuclear cells, obtained before pregnancy. All receptors derive from a female donor with multiple sclerosis, enrolled in a pregnancy study.

The chain links TRBV7-8 to TRBJ1-2; D uncertain. This CDR3 has 14 residues. The V gene's germline CDR1 is SGHVS and CDR2 FQNEAQ. Trimming shortened V by 5 bases and J by 7 bases, and 17 bases separated the two germline ends. This CDR3 reads CASSRWEGEGGYTF. DNA of the CDR3: TGTGCCAGCAGCCGATGGGAGGGAGAGGGTGGCTACACCTTC.

The V call is TRBV27, the J call TRBJ1-6; D is perhaps TRBD1 (6 bases). V lost 4 bases, J lost 0 bases, and 13 bases lay in between. CDR3 length: 17 residues. CDR1 and CDR2 (germline): MNHEY, SMNVEV (reference sequence). The CDR3 reads CASSSTGQSSYNSPLHF. The CDR3 DNA follows: TGTGCCAGCAGTTCGACAGGCCAGAGCTCCTATAATTCACCCCTCCACTTT.

The chain recombines TRBV7-8 with TRBJ2-4; 8 bases agree with TRBD1. This CDR3 spans 13 amino acids. CDR1 is SGHVS and CDR2 is FQNEAQ in the germline V gene. J lost 8 bases, V lost 1 base, and 1 base had no gene match. DNA of the CDR3: TGTGCCAGCAGCTTAGACAGGGGGGACATTCAGTACTTC. Protein product: CASSLDRGDIQYF.

V gene TRBV29-1 combines with J gene TRBJ2-2; 8 positions match TRBD2. J lost 4 bases, V lost 7 bases, and 11 bases had no gene match. Germline lookup yields CDR1 SQVTM and CDR2 ANQGSEA. CDR3 length: 15 amino acids. The CDR3 protein is CSAPGGGGPTGELFF. The CDR3 nucleotides are TGCAGCGCCCCCGGTGGCGGGGGGCCCACCGGGGAGCTGTTTTTT.

The gene calls are TRBV6-5 and TRBJ1-5, with a weak D call TRBD1 (6 bases). CDR1 MNHEY and CDR2 SVGAGI come from the germline V gene. The CDR3 sequence is 14 residues long. Trimming stripped 3 bases from V and 2 bases from J, with 8 bases between. The CDR3 loop reads CASSYRQGNQPQHF. The CDR3 coding sequence is TGTGCCAGCAGTTATCGACAGGGCAATCAGCCCCAGCATTTT.

The rearrangement links TRBV15 to TRBJ1-6; no clear D gene. The CDR3 is 15 residues long. The germline V gene encodes CDR1 LNHNV and CDR2 YYDKDF (reference sequence). Trimming pared 1 base from V and 10 bases from J, leaving 14 bases between. The CDR3 nucleotides read TGTGCCACCAGCAGAGCATTTGGTACCCGGTCACCCCTCCACTTT. Its translation is CATSRAFGTRSPLHF.

The chain is built from TRBV11-3 and TRBJ1-6, with a tentative D call TRBD1 (5 bases). Deletions cut 1 base from V and 11 bases from J, with 6 bases between. CDR1 is SGHNT, CDR2 YENEEA, per germline. The CDR3 is made up of 12 amino acids. This CDR3 reads CASSLGGAPLHF. CDR3 bases: TGTGCCAGCAGCTTAGGGGGCGCACCCCTCCACTTT.

The J gene is TRBJ1-1, the V gene TRBV18; the D gene is possibly TRBD1 (6 bases). This CDR3 is 12 amino acids long. Germline V gene data show CDR1 as KGHSH and CDR2 as LQKENI. With 11 bases removed from V and 0 bases from J, the gap between germline ends came to 10 bases. The CDR3 sequence is CAGGSMNTEAFF. CDR3 nucleotides: TGTGCCGGGGGCTCCATGAACACTGAAGCTTTCTTT. Using reference TRBV18 and TRBJ1-1 for the parts outside the CDR3, the full variable domain is NAGVMQNPRHLVRRRGQEARLRCSPMKGHSHVYWYRQLPEEGLKFMVYLQKENIIDESGMPKERFSAEFPKEGPSILRIQQVVRGDSAAYFCAGGSMNTEAFFGQGTRLTVV.

This chain connects TRBV5-1 to TRBJ1-4; the D gene is possibly TRBD1 (6 bases). The CDR3 has 16 amino acids. V was pared by 4 bases and J by 5 bases, with 18 bases between. Germline V lookup: CDR1 SGHRS, CDR2 YFSETQ. The CDR3 DNA is TGCGCCAGCAGCCCAACGTGGGGGGGGCCAAATGAAAAACTGTTTTTT. Protein sequence: CASSPTWGGPNEKLFF.

In nucleotides, the CDR3 is TGTGCCAGCAGGGGACAGGCGGGTCTGAACACTGAAGCTTTCTTT. This codes for CASRGQAGLNTEAFF. The V call is TRBV2, the J call TRBJ1-1; 8 nucleotides match TRBD1. With V trimmed by 6 bases and J by 0 bases, 6 bases remained unmatched. The CDR3 is made up of 15 amino acids. Germline assignment: CDR1 SNHLY and CDR2 FYNNEI.

The rearrangement links TRBV6-5 to TRBJ1-1; D not certain. Deletions cut 7 bases from V and 0 bases from J, with 12 bases between. CDR3 length: 14 amino acids. Germline V lookup: CDR1 MNHEY, CDR2 SVGAGI. Here the CDR3 reads CASTYGSMNTEAFF. The CDR3 region has the DNA TGTGCCAGCACCTATGGGAGTATGAACACTGAAGCTTTCTTT.

J is TRBJ1-1 and V is TRBV2; D is possibly TRBD1 (5 bases). Germline V gene data show CDR1 as SNHLY and CDR2 as FYNNEI. V lost 2 bases and J 0 bases, leaving 7 bases between the germline ends. This CDR3 is built from 14 residues. The CDR3 loop reads CASSEKGMNTEAFF. CDR3 nucleotides: TGTGCCAGCAGTGAAAAGGGGATGAACACTGAAGCTTTCTTT.

This sequence joins TRBV21-1 and TRBJ1-3. TRBV21-1 is marked as a pseudogene. This CDR3 has 15 amino acids. The CDR3 sequence is CASSRGLYSGNTIYF. CDR3 coding DNA: TGTGCCAGCAGTCGCGGACTGTACTCTGGAAACACCATATATTTT.

The table lists this clone with many counts. V usage is TRBV7-9 and J usage is TRBJ1-6; no firm D call. Trimming shortened V by 4 bases and J by 9 bases, and 7 bases separated the two germline ends. The CDR3 totals 12 residues. Germline CDR1 and CDR2: SEHNR and FQNEAQ (reference sequence). In DNA, the CDR3 is TGTGCCAGCAGCTCAGCGCGTTCACCCCTCCACTTT. Its translation is CASSSARSPLHF.

This clone was observed a few times. The V and J genes are TRBV29-1 and TRBJ2-7, with 7 nucleotides matching TRBD2. The CDR3 runs to 11 residues. The germline V gene has CDR1 SQVTM and CDR2 ANQGSEA. Trimming removed 5 bases from V and 5 bases from J; junction bases left unmatched: 3. The CDR3 region is CSVPAGDEQYF. CDR3 DNA: TGCAGCGTTCCGGCGGGGGACGAGCAGTACTTC.

The rearrangement uses TRBV7-6 and TRBJ2-1; 11 nucleotides align to TRBD2. The CDR3 spans 21 residues. The J segment lost 9 bases and the V segment lost 1 base, leaving 23 bases of the junction unmatched. Per the germline V gene, CDR1 is SGHVS and CDR2 is FNYEAQ. The CDR3 region is CASSLVPFSVSGGGKEGEQFF. Written as DNA, the CDR3 is TGTGCCAGCAGCTTAGTCCCGTTTTCGGTTAGCGGGGGGGGTAAGGAAGGTGAGCAGTTCTTC.

The chain joins TRBV9 to TRBJ1-4, with D unclear. CDR1 and CDR2 (germline): SGDLS, YYNGEE. This CDR3 spans 15 amino acids. The V end was cut by 0 bases, the J end by 6 bases, with 12 bases between. The CDR3 reads CASSVDSRGDEKLFF. CDR3 bases: TGTGCCAGCAGCGTAGACAGCCGGGGTGATGAAAAACTGTTTTTT.

V gene TRBV2 combines with J gene TRBJ1-2; 10 bases are shared with TRBD1. CDR3 size: 15 residues. After removal of 6 bases from V and 6 bases from J, the junction contained 10 bases not matched to a gene. The germline CDR1 and CDR2 sequences are SNHLY and FYNNEI. CDR3 nucleotide sequence: TGTGCCAGCAGGATGGGGACAGGGGAGAGGGATGGCTACACCTTC. Translated, it gives CASRMGTGERDGYTF. The full variable domain, with the rest looked up from reference TRBV2 and TRBJ1-2, is EPEVTQTPSHQVTQMGQEVILRCVPISNHLYFYWYRQILGQKVEFLVSFYNNEISEKSEIFDDQFSVERPDGSNFTLKIRSTKLEDSAMYFCASRMGTGERDGYTFGSGTRLTVV.

The chain links TRBV6-5 to TRBJ1-3; D uncertain. CDR3 size: 16 residues. Germline CDR1 MNHEY, CDR2 SVGAGI. Trimming shortened V by 3 bases and J by 0 bases, and 12 bases separated the two germline ends. The CDR3 nucleotides are TGTGCCAGCAGTTATACCGGGGATTACTCTGGAAACACCATATATTTT. Amino acids: CASSYTGDYSGNTIYF.

This chain uses TRBV27 with TRBJ1-5; 10 bases agree with TRBD1. The V and J ends lost 5 bases and 6 bases, in that order; junction bases with no gene match: 4. This CDR3 has 14 residues. In germline, CDR1 is MNHEY, CDR2 SMNVEV (reference sequence). The CDR3 coding sequence is TGTGCCAGCAGTCCCGGGACAGGGGCTCAGCCCCAGCATTTT. It is translated as CASSPGTGAQPQHF.

This chain links TRBV4-1 with TRBJ2-3; the match to TRBD1 covers 10 bases. CDR3 size: 19 residues. The germline V gene has CDR1 MGHRA and CDR2 YSYEKL. After removal of 0 bases from V and 0 bases from J, the junction contained 9 bases not matched to a gene. The CDR3 DNA reads TGCGCCAGCAGCCAAGAAGGGGGACAGGGGTACCCCAGCACAGATACGCAGTATTTT. Translating gives CASSQEGGQGYPSTDTQYF.

The chain uses TRBV11-2 and TRBJ2-7, with D perhaps TRBD2 (6 bases). V was pared by 0 bases and J by 7 bases, with 7 bases between. CDR1 and CDR2 (germline): SGHAT, FQNNGV. The CDR3 loop spans 12 amino acids. In nucleotides, the CDR3 is TGTGCCAGCAGCTTAGATCGGGGGGAGCAGTACTTC. Amino acid sequence: CASSLDRGEQYF. Based on the CDR3 plus reference TRBV11-2 and TRBJ2-7, the full variable domain is EAGVAQSPRYKIIEKRQSVAFWCNPISGHATLYWYQQILGQGPKLLIQFQNNGVVDDSQLPKDRFSAERLKGVDSTLKIQPAKLEDSAVYLCASSLDRGEQYFGPGTRLTVT.

J is TRBJ2-3 and V is TRBV30; TRBD1 aligns across 9 bases. The CDR3 loop spans 17 amino acids. The junction had 14 bases not matched to a gene; V was cut back by 5 bases and J by 2 bases. CDR1 is GTSNPN and CDR2 is SVGIG in the germline V gene (reference sequence). CDR3 sequence (DNA): TGTGCCTGGGGGGGCACCCGACAGGGGGTTATCACAGATACGCAGTATTTT. It encodes CAWGGTRQGVITDTQYF. Filled out from reference TRBV30 and TRBJ2-3, the complete variable domain reads SQTIHQWPATLVQPVGSPLSLECTVEGTSNPNLYWYRQAAGRGLQLLFYSVGIGQISSEVPQNLSASRPQDRQFILSSKKLLLSDSGFYLCAWGGTRQGVITDTQYFGPGTRLTVL.